A single sample gave rise to the 21 T cell receptor beta chains below, sequenced in a study of glioma-infiltrating T cells after dendritic cell vaccination. TCRdb keeps only in-frame clones here, not all; method: immunoSEQ multiplex PCR. The sample yields under 30,000 clones, just under 90% seen once. Time point described: after dendritic cell vaccination, including at tumor progression/relapse. The sample here was blood, taken after dendritic cell vaccination. The receptors originated from a human donor with glioblastoma.

CDR3 sequence (DNA): TGCGCCATCGGACAGGGGGCGCTGGATTTGAACACTGAAGCTTTCTTT. This sequence encodes CAIGQGALDLNTEAFF. The chain uses TRBV10-1 and TRBJ1-1; 11 positions agree with TRBD1. The CDR3 length is 16 residues. Germline CDR1 and CDR2: WNHNN and SYGVQD (reference sequence). V lost 10 bases to trimming and J lost 0 bases; unmatched junction nucleotides: 10.

This chain links TRBV5-6 with TRBJ1-5; TRBD1 agrees at 8 bases. V was clipped by 3 bases and J by 9 bases; unmatched bases: 23. Germline V CDR1 and CDR2: SGHDT, YYEEEE. CDR3 length: 19 amino acids. CDR3 coding DNA: TGTGCCAGCAGCTGGGTAATGCGGGGGACAGGTTTCCTTACTGGGCCCCAGCATTTT. Translation gives CASSWVMRGTGFLTGPQHF.

This clone was recorded only once. The J gene is TRBJ2-3, the V gene TRBV30, with TRBD2 matching 10 bases. CDR3 length: 13 residues. V shed 8 bases, J shed 8 bases, and the junction held 10 bases outside the gene matches. Germline assignment: CDR1 GTSNPN and CDR2 SVGIG (reference sequence). CDR3 coding DNA: TGTGCCCGTCGAAGCGGGGGGGCGGGTACGCAGTATTTT. It codes for CARRSGGAGTQYF. The full variable domain, with the rest looked up from reference TRBV30 and TRBJ2-3, is SQTIHQWPATLVQPVGSPLSLECTVEGTSNPNLYWYRQAAGRGLQLLFYSVGIGQISSEVPQNLSASRPQDRQFILSSKKLLLSDSGFYLCARRSGGAGTQYFGPGTRLTVL.

With respect to this clone: At one end the junction does not follow the germline gene, possibly because of a read error. The V and J genes are TRBV7-7 and TRBJ1-5; 7 positions agree with TRBD1. Germline lookup yields CDR1 SSHAT and CDR2 FNYEAQ (reference sequence). The CDR3 contains 15 residues. The CDR3 is CASNDREGGNQPQHF. The CDR3 nucleotides are TGTGCTAGCAACGACAGGGAAGGGGGCAATCAGCCCCAGCATTTT.

V and J are TRBV5-4 and TRBJ1-2; tentatively, D is TRBD1 (6 bases). Trimming pared 3 bases from V and 3 bases from J, leaving 15 bases between. CDR3 length: 15 residues. The germline V gene encodes CDR1 SGHNT and CDR2 YYREEE (reference sequence). CDR3 residues: CASSSTTGADYGYTF. The CDR3 coding sequence is TGTGCCAGCAGCTCAACGACAGGCGCTGACTATGGCTACACCTTC.

This sequence joins TRBV6-1 and TRBJ2-1; tentative D call: TRBD2 (5 bases). CDR1 and CDR2 (germline): MNHNS, SASEGT. V lost 10 bases and J lost 0, with 13 bases in between. CDR3 size: 14 residues. The CDR3 DNA reads as TGTGCCACCCTTTTAACTAGCTCCTACAATGAGCAGTTCTTC. It encodes CATLLTSSYNEQFF.

The chain combines TRBV6-5 with TRBJ1-1; TRBD1 aligns across 9 bases. Germline CDR1 reads MNHEY; CDR2 reads SVGAGI. J lost 3 bases, V lost 6 bases, and 2 bases had no gene match. The CDR3 runs to 13 residues. The CDR3 is CASRWDRDTEAFF. The CDR3, as DNA: TGTGCCAGCAGGTGGGACAGGGACACTGAAGCTTTCTTT.

This clone was seen a few times. The chain uses TRBV4-1 and TRBJ2-3; 12 nucleotides match TRBD2. This CDR3 is built from 17 residues. Germline CDR1 is MGHRA and CDR2 is YSYEKL. The ends lost 4 bases at V and 0 bases at J; junction bases unmatched: 5. Here the CDR3 DNA reads TGCGCCAGCAGCCCGAGGACTAGCGGGGATAGCACAGATACGCAGTATTTT. Amino acids: CASSPRTSGDSTDTQYF.

The J gene is TRBJ1-1, the V gene TRBV27; D gene uncertain. V lost 4 bases, J lost 1 base, and 13 bases lay in between. CDR3 length: 15 amino acids. Germline V CDR1 and CDR2: MNHEY, SMNVEV (reference sequence). This chain's CDR3 is CASSSRGSGNTEAFF. CDR3 bases: TGTGCCAGCAGTTCCCGAGGGTCGGGGAACACTGAAGCTTTCTTT.

V usage is TRBV5-1 and J usage is TRBJ2-7, with 8 bases lining up with TRBD2. The junction had 9 bases not matched to a gene; V was cut back by 6 bases and J by 7 bases. This CDR3 spans 13 amino acids. The germline gives CDR1 SGHRS, CDR2 YFSETQ. DNA for the CDR3: TGCGCCAGCAAGTACGGGGGGGCTGGGGAGCAGTACTTC. Its translation: CASKYGGAGEQYF. The whole variable domain, filled in from reference TRBV5-1 and TRBJ2-7, reads KAGVTQTPRYLIKTRGQQVTLSCSPISGHRSVSWYQQTPGQGLQFLFEYFSETQRNKGNFPGRFSGRQFSNSRSEMNVSTLELGDSALYLCASKYGGAGEQYFGPGTRLTVT.

V and J are TRBV13 and TRBJ2-1; maybe TRBD1 (5 bases). The CDR3 runs 15 residues. The V gene's germline CDR1 is PRHDT and CDR2 FYEKMQ (reference sequence). Trimming shortened V by 0 bases and J by 7 bases, and 13 bases separated the two germline ends. The CDR3 here is CASSLGTAYGNEQFF. CDR3 sequence (DNA): TGTGCCAGCAGCTTAGGGACAGCATATGGGAATGAGCAGTTCTTC.

The chain couples TRBV19 to TRBJ2-2, with TRBD2 matching over 15 bases. This CDR3 contains 17 residues. Germline CDR1 and CDR2: LNHDA and SQIVND (reference sequence). V trimming: 6 bases; J trimming: 3 bases; junction bases outside the gene matches: 5. The CDR3 nucleotides read TGTGCCAGTAGATCGGGACTAGCGGGGGGTCACACCGGGGAGCTGTTTTTT. Its translation is CASRSGLAGGHTGELFF.

This clone showed up just once. V is TRBV10-1 and J is TRBJ1-1; D is undetermined. Germline CDR1 and CDR2: WNHNN and SYGVQD (reference sequence). V was shortened by 6 bases and J by 0 bases, with 14 bases between the two germline ends. This CDR3 region has 15 residues. CDR3 in DNA: TGCGCCAGCAGGAGGACGAGGGCTCTGAACACTGAAGCTTTCTTT. Translated: CASRRTRALNTEAFF.

The chain links TRBV7-2 to TRBJ1-2; 9 bases map to TRBD1. The CDR3 spans 17 residues. Per the germline V gene, CDR1 is SGHTA and CDR2 is FQGNSA. The ends lost 5 bases at V and 4 bases at J; junction bases unmatched: 14. CDR3 nucleotides: TGTGCCAGCAGCCCCTTAGGACAGGGGATCGGCACCTATGGCTACACCTTC. It encodes CASSPLGQGIGTYGYTF. Variable domain in full (rest from reference TRBV7-2 and TRBJ1-2): GAGVSQSPSNKVTEKGKDVELRCDPISGHTALYWYRQSLGQGLEFLIYFQGNSAPDKSGLPSDRFSAERTGGSVSTLTIQRTQQEDSAVYLCASSPLGQGIGTYGYTFGSGTRLTVV.

The V gene is TRBV6-1, the J gene TRBJ2-7, with 9 bases matching TRBD1. The CDR3 loop spans 13 amino acids. Germline V CDR1 and CDR2: MNHNS, SASEGT. The V gene end was trimmed by 4 bases and the J gene end by 5 bases; junction bases not matched to a gene: 3. This CDR3 reads CASSGTGAHEQYF. CDR3 in DNA: TGTGCCAGCAGTGGGACAGGGGCCCACGAGCAGTACTTC.

The rearrangement links TRBV30 to TRBJ2-7; the match to TRBD2 covers 7 bases. The CDR3 has 15 residues. Germline assignment: CDR1 GTSNPN and CDR2 SVGIG (reference sequence). V shed 8 bases, J shed 0 bases, and the junction held 13 bases outside the gene matches. CDR3 in DNA: TGTGCCGCCGGGAGGCGCGTACTAAGCTCCTACGAGCAGTACTTC. Protein: CAAGRRVLSSYEQYF.

The sample holds one count of this clone. The J gene is TRBJ2-1, the V gene TRBV5-4; 10 bases map to TRBD2. Germline values: CDR1 SGHNT, CDR2 YYREEE (reference sequence). The length of the CDR3 is 14 residues. V was clipped by 2 bases and J by 10 bases; unmatched bases: 6. The CDR3 region is CASSLGLAAPEQFF. CDR3 nucleotide sequence: TGTGCCAGCAGCTTAGGACTAGCGGCGCCGGAGCAGTTCTTC.

This rearrangement joins TRBV15 to TRBJ2-2; D may be TRBD2 (5 bases). The CDR3 is 17 amino acids. The V gene's germline CDR1 is LNHNV and CDR2 YYDKDF (reference sequence). V was cut by 1 base and J by 0 bases, with 12 bases left in between. The CDR3 DNA follows: TGTGCCACCAGCAGAGGTGTCGGGGTCGCGAACACCGGGGAGCTGTTTTTT. Translated: CATSRGVGVANTGELFF.

This clone was seen once. This rearrangement joins TRBV18 to TRBJ1-2; 7 nucleotides agree with TRBD1. The CDR3 totals 13 residues. Germline V gene lookup returns CDR1 KGHSH and CDR2 LQKENI. V lost 3 bases and J lost 6; bases outside the gene matches: 4. CDR3 DNA: TGTGCCAGCTCACCGACAGGGCCGGATGGCTACACCTTC. Amino acid sequence: CASSPTGPDGYTF.

About this clone itself: In the same sample, other DNA sequences code for this CDR3. V gene TRBV7-6 combines with J gene TRBJ1-6; no firm D call. V lost 5 bases and J 7 bases, leaving 9 bases between the germline ends. Germline V gives CDR1 SGHVS, CDR2 FNYEAQ. The CDR3 spans 13 residues. The CDR3 DNA follows: TGTGCCAGCAGCCTGCCGGGGAATTCACCCCTCCACTTT. Amino acids: CASSLPGNSPLHF.

The chain carries TRBV7-9 and TRBJ2-3, with D tentatively TRBD1 (5 bases). Germline V gene data show CDR1 as SEHNR and CDR2 as FQNEAQ (reference sequence). The V end lost 3 bases, the J end lost 0 bases, and 10 bases lay between the germline ends. CDR3 size: 15 residues. Written as DNA, the CDR3 is TGTGCCAGCAGCTTCCCCCAGGGAAGCACAGATACGCAGTATTTT. Translation: CASSFPQGSTDTQYF.